These 19 T cell receptor beta chains originate from one sample sequenced in a study of cytomegalovirus exposure and HLA in healthy donors. The PCR ran on 60 Vbeta and 13 Jbeta primers. TCRdb's copy holds only in-frame clones and misses some; the assay was immunoSEQ multiplex PCR. This sample has under 200,000 clones; around 80% occur once, and the top ten carry roughly 5%. The specimen was PBMCs. The receptors here all came from a male donor in good health and CMV-seronegative.

V is TRBV7-9 and J is TRBJ1-3; TRBD1 is a possible D gene (5 bases). The V and J ends lost 3 bases and 0 bases respectively, with 9 bases between them. Germline V gene lookup returns CDR1 SEHNR and CDR2 FQNEAQ (reference sequence). The CDR3 sequence is 15 residues long. CDR3 DNA: TGTGCCAGCAGCTTGACAGCGACCTCTGGAAACACCATATATTTT. Its translation: CASSLTATSGNTIYF.

The chain combines TRBV5-1 with TRBJ2-1; 7 positions match TRBD2. V was pared by 7 bases and J by 12 bases, with 7 bases of the junction left unmatched. Germline CDR1 and CDR2: SGHRS and YFSETQ. The CDR3 is made up of 11 amino acids. CDR3 nucleotide sequence: TGCGCCAGCCGACGGGACTACCTGCAGTTCTTC. Encoded protein: CASRRDYLQFF.

The chain employs TRBV29-1 and TRBJ1-1, with D hard to call. Germline V gives CDR1 SQVTM, CDR2 ANQGSEA. Trimming left V 6 bases short and J 1 base short, with 9 bases between. CDR3 length: 12 residues. CDR3 sequence reads: CSVRVPNTEAFF. The CDR3 bases are TGCAGCGTCCGGGTCCCGAACACTGAAGCTTTCTTT.

The genes are TRBV11-3 and TRBJ2-1; TRBD2 matches 7 bases. The CDR3 is made up of 12 amino acids. V lost 3 bases, J lost 10 bases, and 3 bases stayed unmatched. From germline, CDR1 is SGHNT and CDR2 YENEEA. In nucleotides, the CDR3 is TGTGCCAGCAGCTTGGGGGAGGGCGAGCAGTTCTTC. As protein: CASSLGEGEQFF. The full variable domain, completed using reference TRBV11-3 and TRBJ2-1, is EAGVVQSPRYKIIEKKQPVAFWCNPISGHNTLYWYLQNLGQGPELLIRYENEEAVDDSQLPKDRFSAERLKGVDSTLKIQPAELGDSAVYLCASSLGEGEQFFGPGTRLTVL.

The chain combines TRBV19 with TRBJ1-5; 9 positions match TRBD1. Germline CDR1 and CDR2: LNHDA and SQIVND (reference sequence). This CDR3 region has 16 residues. J gave up 6 bases and V 6 bases, and 12 bases lay outside the gene matches. This CDR3 is CASSTPGQGFGQPQHF. CDR3 DNA: TGTGCCAGTAGCACACCGGGACAGGGATTCGGTCAGCCCCAGCATTTT.

The J gene is TRBJ1-4, the V gene TRBV7-9; 9 bases are a match to TRBD1. In germline, CDR1 is SEHNR, CDR2 FQNEAQ (reference sequence). V lost 7 bases and J lost 8; bases outside the gene matches: 11. This CDR3 region has 15 residues. The CDR3 loop is CASTKAGTGKEKLFF. Here the CDR3 DNA reads TGTGCCAGCACCAAGGCCGGGACAGGGAAAGAAAAACTGTTTTTT. Supplemented by reference TRBV7-9 and TRBJ1-4, the full variable domain reads DTGVSQNPRHKITKRGQNVTFRCDPISEHNRLYWYRQTLGQGPEFLTYFQNEAQLEKSRLLSDRFSAERPKGSFSTLEIQRTEQGDSAMYLCASTKAGTGKEKLFFGSGTQLSVL.

This clone was detected only once. This sequence joins TRBV9 and TRBJ2-3; 8 bases match TRBD2. Germline loops: CDR1 SGDLS, CDR2 YYNGEE. Unmatched junction bases numbered 16, after V lost 5 bases and J lost 2 bases. The CDR3 runs 18 residues. CDR3 DNA sequence: TGTGCCAGCAGTAGTACGATAAGCGGGGGTACAAACACAGATACGCAGTATTTT. Translating gives CASSSTISGGTNTDTQYF.

The chain combines TRBV5-4 with TRBJ2-5; a possible D gene is TRBD1 (6 bases). Per the germline V gene, CDR1 is SGHNT and CDR2 is YYREEE (reference sequence). The CDR3 spans 15 residues. V was trimmed by 0 bases and J by 0 bases, leaving 9 bases between them. The CDR3 sequence is CASSLGQGNQETQYF. The CDR3, as DNA: TGTGCCAGCAGCTTGGGCCAGGGGAACCAAGAGACCCAGTACTTC.

The chain couples TRBV4-3 to TRBJ2-6; D ambiguous. Trimming stripped 5 bases from V and 2 bases from J, with 7 bases between. The germline CDR1 and CDR2 sequences are LGHNA and YSLEER. The CDR3 has 14 amino acids. In nucleotides, the CDR3 is TGCGCCAGCAGCTCCCTTCCTGGGGCCAACGTCCTGACTTTC. Its protein is CASSSLPGANVLTF.

V usage is TRBV10-3 and J usage is TRBJ2-7, with 9 bases identical to TRBD1. Germline V gene data show CDR1 as ENHRY and CDR2 as SYGVKD. V trimming: 0 bases; J trimming: 5 bases; junction bases outside the gene matches: 5. The CDR3 sequence is 15 residues long. CDR3 residues: CAISESWDRADEQYF. In nucleotides, the CDR3 is TGTGCCATCAGTGAGTCTTGGGACAGGGCCGACGAGCAGTACTTC.

This chain uses TRBV7-3 with TRBJ2-3; the match to TRBD2 covers 12 bases. Germline V CDR1 and CDR2: SGHTA, FQGTGA. This CDR3 comprises 15 residues. The V and J ends lost 8 bases and 6 bases, in that order; junction bases with no gene match: 9. Written as DNA, the CDR3 is TGTGCCAGCTCTCCTCTAGCGGGGGGGCGCGATACGCAGTATTTT. It translates to CASSPLAGGRDTQYF.

This clone appeared many times. The chain is built from TRBV19 and TRBJ2-7; tentatively, D is TRBD2 (5 bases). The CDR3 is 13 amino acids. Per the germline V gene, CDR1 is LNHDA and CDR2 is SQIVND (reference sequence). Trimming left V 6 bases short and J 0 bases short, with 9 bases between. CDR3 residues: CASRRASSYEQYF. In nucleotides, the CDR3 is TGTGCCAGTAGGCGGGCGTCCTCCTACGAGCAGTACTTC.

The chain has TRBV10-3 and TRBJ1-1; 8 bases map to TRBD1. After removal of 10 bases from V and 2 bases from J, the junction contained 9 bases not matched to a gene. The CDR3 runs to 14 residues. Germline CDR1 ENHRY, CDR2 SYGVKD. The CDR3 nucleotides are TGTGCCACACGGACAGGGAATCATAACACTGAAGCTTTCTTT. Translated: CATRTGNHNTEAFF.

The chain recombines TRBV2 with TRBJ2-5; 9 positions match TRBD1. The CDR3 extends over 13 amino acids. V gave up 7 bases and J gave up 5 bases; unmatched junction bases: 5. CDR1 and CDR2 (germline): SNHLY, FYNNEI. The chain's CDR3 is CASILTGGETQYF. CDR3 bases: TGTGCCAGCATCCTAACAGGGGGCGAGACCCAGTACTTC.

As regards this clone: Other DNA sequences within the sample encode an identical CDR3. The V call is TRBV18, the J call TRBJ1-4, with TRBD1 matching 10 bases. V shed 3 bases, J shed 5 bases, and the junction held 0 bases outside the gene matches. The CDR3 is 14 residues long. Germline CDR1 reads KGHSH; CDR2 reads LQKENI. The CDR3: CASSPGQGNEKLFF. CDR3 DNA sequence: TGTGCCAGCTCACCGGGACAGGGGAATGAAAAACTGTTTTTT.

This clone was seen more than once but under ten times. V usage is TRBV5-8 and J usage is TRBJ2-7; the match to TRBD1 covers 10 bases. The CDR3 spans 15 residues. The V segment lost 0 bases and the J segment 5 bases; nucleotides outside the gene matches: 5. Germline CDR1 SGHTS, CDR2 YDEGEE. CDR3 residues: CASSLGGQGVDEQYF. The CDR3 bases are TGTGCCAGCAGCTTGGGCGGACAGGGGGTGGACGAGCAGTACTTC.

This chain links TRBV27 with TRBJ1-5; no definite D call. CDR1 is MNHEY and CDR2 is SMNVEV in the germline V gene (reference sequence). The CDR3 loop spans 14 amino acids. Deletions cut 3 bases from V and 1 base from J, with 7 bases between. DNA of the CDR3: TGTGCCAGCAGTTTCCGTATAAGCAATCAGCCCCAGCATTTT. Translating it yields CASSFRISNQPQHF.

Here the CDR3 reads CSGAGTGEGNTGELFF. The CDR3 DNA reads as TGCAGTGGAGCCGGGACAGGGGAGGGGAACACCGGGGAGCTGTTTTTT. The chain is built from TRBV29-1 and TRBJ2-2; TRBD1 matches 10 bases. This CDR3 spans 16 amino acids. Germline CDR1 and CDR2: SQVTM and ANQGSEA.

The V and J genes are TRBV9 and TRBJ2-1, with 7 bases identical to TRBD2. CDR3 length equals 16 residues. Trimming removed 1 base from V and 0 bases from J; junction bases left unmatched: 4. Germline V gene data show CDR1 as SGDLS and CDR2 as YYNGEE. The CDR3 DNA is TGTGCCAGCAGCGTATCCGGGGGGAGCTCCTACAATGAGCAGTTCTTC. Translation: CASSVSGGSSYNEQFF.